In this sample, the clone carrying this T cell receptor (beta chain) turned up many times. TCRdb redid the calling of the reads with MiXCR, one entry per CDR3 protein. The repertoire holds approximately 500,000 distinct CDR3 sequences, with approximately 16% as singletons. Trimming cost V 4 bases and J 4 bases, with 14 bases left between them. CDR3 length equals 16 residues. CDR1 is SEHNR and CDR2 is FQNEAQ in the germline V gene (reference sequence). This record belongs to a study of T cell repertoires in cytomegalovirus infection. V usage is TRBV7-9 and J usage is TRBJ1-6; D unclear. Sequences were obtained from CD8+ T cells from PBMCs. This TCR was recovered from a human donor in good health (CMV status not recorded). Some clones in this sample may be carry-over from other donors' samples. The DNA for the CDR3 is TGTGCCAGCAGCTCCGACCCTCCCTGGTATAATTCACCCCTCCACTTT. It yields the protein CASSSDPPWYNSPLHF.